This TCR beta chain was identified during a study of vaccination and CD4 T cells after COVID-19. As for the study in general: Overlapping spike peptides of SARS-CoV-2, HCoV-NL63, HCoV-OC43 and HCoV-229E were used, and cells were stimulated with them. In the control cultures, a CEFX pool, an HIV-1 Nef pool, or no peptide was supplied.

With respect to this clonotype: What it binds is not known.

As to treatment: roughly ten-day PBMC culture with coronavirus spike peptide pools or control peptides (ViraFEST assay). Wells contained about 2 million PBMCs each, and these were cultured with about 9.9 IU/ml IL-2 and around 10 ug/ml peptide pools. Once obtained from cultured CD4+ T cells, the DNA was sequenced using the Oncomine TCR Beta short-read assay. TCRdb used MiXCR to reprocess the PCR reads, holding one entry per CDR3 protein. The data show 10,000 to 15,000 distinct CDR3 sequences, with 40% to 50% seen just once and 20% to 25% held by the top ten. The specimen was CD4+ T cells from blood, cultured in vitro. The clonotype comes from a human donor who had recovered from COVID-19.

CDR3 loop: CSANPFAGGATDTQYF. CDR3 nucleotides: TGCAGTGCAAACCCCTTTGCGGGGGGCGCCACAGATACGCAGTATTTT. This chain joins TRBV20-1 and TRBJ2-3; TRBD2 matches at 8 bases. The CDR3 loop spans 16 amino acids. The V and J ends lost 6 bases and 2 bases, in that order; junction bases with no gene match: 13. The V gene's germline CDR1 is DFQATT and CDR2 SNEGSKA (reference sequence).